These 27 T cell receptor beta chains originate from one sample sequenced in a study of shared T cell receptors in the human thymus. Clones were read by immunoSEQ multiplex PCR, and TCRdb kept only the in-frame ones, dropping some. The sample contains hundreds of thousands of clones, approximately 90% of which appear only once. The same data also went into a second study, on human thymus T cells.

The specimen sequenced was thymocytes. The receptors originated from a boy less than two years old with a congenital heart defect.

The chain links TRBV5-1 to TRBJ2-1, with D uncertain. In germline, CDR1 is SGHRS, CDR2 YFSETQ. V was cut by 4 bases and J by 3 bases, with 8 bases left in between. This CDR3 comprises 13 residues. DNA for the CDR3: TGCGCCAGCAGCCCTATCTACTACAATGAGCAGTTCTTC. Encoded protein: CASSPIYYNEQFF.

The chain joins TRBV23-1 to TRBJ2-5, with D perhaps matching TRBD1 (6 bases). TRBV23-1 is annotated as an ORF whose role is uncertain. The CDR3 runs 15 residues. V lost 2 bases and J 4 bases, leaving 14 bases between the germline ends. The DNA of the CDR3 is TGCGCCAGCAGTCAACCCCCCACAGGGCGAGAGACCCAGTACTTC. Translated, it gives CASSQPPTGRETQYF.

The chain recombines TRBV28 with TRBJ2-1, with TRBD2 identical over 8 bases. The CDR3 consists of 15 residues. Germline lookup yields CDR1 MDHEN and CDR2 SYDVKM. Trimming took 2 bases from V and 4 from J; bases not matched to a gene: 4. The DNA of the CDR3 is TGTGCCAGCAGTTTAGAAGCGGGAGTGTACAATGAGCAGTTCTTC. The encoded protein is CASSLEAGVYNEQFF.

Points on this clone: At one boundary the junction diverges from the germline segment, which might be a read error. V and J are TRBV12-5 and TRBJ2-5; D ambiguous. This CDR3 comprises 11 residues. From germline, CDR1 is LGHNT and CDR2 FRNRAP. The CDR3 bases are TGTGCTAGTGCCGGCGGTGCGGCCAAGGACTTC. Translation gives CASAGGAAKDF.

Here the CDR3 reads CARHLSGLAGDNEQFF. DNA for the CDR3: TGTGCCCGCCACCTGTCGGGACTAGCGGGGGACAATGAGCAGTTCTTC. The chain uses TRBV2 and TRBJ2-1; TRBD2 matches at 14 bases. V was clipped by 11 bases and J by 5 bases; unmatched bases: 11. The CDR3 spans 16 residues. Germline V gives CDR1 SNHLY, CDR2 FYNNEI. Supplemented by reference TRBV2 and TRBJ2-1, the full variable domain reads EPEVTQTPSHQVTQMGQEVILRCVPISNHLYFYWYRQILGQKVEFLVSFYNNEISEKSEIFDDQFSVERPDGSNFTLKIRSTKLEDSAMYFCARHLSGLAGDNEQFFGPGTRLTVL.

The J gene is TRBJ1-2, the V gene TRBV7-9, with TRBD1 matching over 9 bases. The germline gives CDR1 SEHNR, CDR2 FQNEAQ (reference sequence). J was trimmed by 7 bases and V by 1 base; bases with no gene match: 10. CDR3 size: 16 residues. The CDR3 nucleotides read TGTGCCAGCAGCTTAGACAAACAGGGGGCGCGGGTTGGCTACACCTTC. Translating gives CASSLDKQGARVGYTF.

The chain couples TRBV5-1 to TRBJ2-7; D perhaps matches TRBD1 (6 bases). Deletions cut 0 bases from V and 2 bases from J, with 15 bases between. From germline, CDR1 is SGHRS and CDR2 YFSETQ. The length of the CDR3 is 16 residues. The CDR3 DNA is TGCGCCAGCAGCTTGGCGCAGGGGCCGGATACCTACGAGCAGTACTTC. Its translation: CASSLAQGPDTYEQYF.

This rearrangement joins TRBV11-2 to TRBJ2-7; TRBD2 agrees at 8 bases. Trimming cost V 0 bases and J 2 bases; bases outside gene matches: 3. The CDR3 runs 15 residues. Germline V gene data show CDR1 as SGHAT and CDR2 as FQNNGV. DNA of the CDR3: TGTGCCAGCAGCTTAGACGCAGCGGGGGCCTACGAGCAGTACTTC. Its protein product is CASSLDAAGAYEQYF.

The chain uses TRBV19 and TRBJ1-5; TRBD1 agrees at 7 bases. The V gene end was trimmed by 4 bases and the J gene end by 2 bases; junction bases not matched to a gene: 14. This CDR3 is 18 amino acids long. Germline V lookup: CDR1 LNHDA, CDR2 SQIVND (reference sequence). The CDR3 coding sequence is TGTGCCAGTAGTACCAGATCGACAGGGAAAAAGGGCAATCAGCCCCAGCATTTT. It is translated as CASSTRSTGKKGNQPQHF. The whole variable domain, remainder taken from reference TRBV19 and TRBJ1-5, is DGGITQSPKYLFRKEGQNVTLSCEQNLNHDAMYWYRQDPGQGLRLIYYSQIVNDFQKGDIAEGYSVSREKKESFPLTVTSAQKNPTAFYLCASSTRSTGKKGNQPQHFGDGTRLSIL.

The rearrangement joins TRBV5-4 to TRBJ2-5; D uncertain. Deletions cut 0 bases from V and 2 bases from J, with 5 bases between. Germline CDR1 reads SGHNT; CDR2 reads YYREEE (reference sequence). This CDR3 has 13 amino acids. The CDR3 DNA follows: TGTGCCAGCAGCTTGGAGAGACAAGAGACCCAGTACTTC. Its translation: CASSLERQETQYF.

This chain joins TRBV11-2 and TRBJ2-6, with TRBD2 as a possible D gene (6 bases). This CDR3 is 16 amino acids long. The germline V gene has CDR1 SGHAT and CDR2 FQNNGV. Trimming shortened V by 5 bases and J by 1 base, and 12 bases separated the two germline ends. The CDR3 nucleotides read TGTGCCAGCAGCCGACGGGGGTCATCTGGGGCCAACGTCCTGACTTTC. This translates into CASSRRGSSGANVLTF.

The CDR3: CASSRWAGIFNYGYTF. The CDR3 nucleotides read TGCGCCAGCAGCCGGTGGGCGGGGATTTTTAACTATGGCTACACCTTC. This rearrangement joins TRBV4-3 to TRBJ1-2; D is unresolved. CDR3 length: 16 amino acids. Deletions cut 4 bases from V and 1 base from J, with 16 bases between. The V gene's germline CDR1 is LGHNA and CDR2 YSLEER.

The CDR3 is CASSQLTGDSGNTIYF. The CDR3 region has the DNA TGTGCCAGCAGCCAATTGACGGGTGACTCTGGAAACACCATATATTTT. The rearrangement joins TRBV14 to TRBJ1-3; D uncertain. Trimming shortened V by 2 bases and J by 0 bases, and 11 bases separated the two germline ends. From germline, CDR1 is SGHDN and CDR2 FVKESK. The CDR3 runs 16 residues.

The rearrangement uses TRBV5-4 and TRBJ2-1, with D possibly being TRBD2 (5 bases). The CDR3 spans 13 residues. V gave up 7 bases and J gave up 7 bases, with 15 bases separating them. CDR1 is SGHNT, CDR2 YYREEE, per germline (reference sequence). The CDR3 coding sequence is TGTGCCAGCTACTTGGGAGAGAGGAATGAGCAGTTCTTC. It yields the protein CASYLGERNEQFF. The full variable domain, in which reference TRBV5-4 and TRBJ2-1 provide the parts outside the CDR3, is ETGVTQSPTHLIKTRGQQVTLRCSSQSGHNTVSWYQQALGQGPQFIFQYYREEENGRGNFPPRFSGLQFPNYSSELNVNALELDDSALYLCASYLGERNEQFFGPGTRLTVL.

The rearrangement uses TRBV25-1 and TRBJ2-3, with 9 bases aligning to TRBD2. Germline V gene lookup returns CDR1 MGHDK and CDR2 SYGVNS. V shed 7 bases and J 1 base; nucleotides not matched to a gene: 6. CDR3 size: 15 residues. CDR3 residues: CASMGTSIGTDTQYF. In nucleotides, the CDR3 is TGTGCCAGCATGGGGACTAGCATAGGCACAGATACGCAGTATTTT. Supplemented by reference TRBV25-1 and TRBJ2-3, the full variable domain reads EADIYQTPRYLVIGTGKKITLECSQTMGHDKMYWYQQDPGMELHLIHYSYGVNSTEKGDLSSESTVSRIRTEHFPLTLESARPSHTSQYLCASMGTSIGTDTQYFGPGTRLTVL.

The chain has TRBV5-1 and TRBJ2-5, with 7 nucleotides matching TRBD1. This CDR3 has 13 amino acids. Germline CDR1 is SGHRS and CDR2 is YFSETQ. Germline trimming cut 6 bases from V and 4 bases from J; bases unmatched to any gene: 6. CDR3 DNA: TGCGCCAGCAACCAGAAGGGGGCAGAGACCCAGTACTTC. Translated: CASNQKGAETQYF.

The chain uses TRBV4-2 and TRBJ2-2; 8 bases are shared with TRBD2. Per germline, CDR1 LGHNA and CDR2 YNFKEQ. J lost 6 bases, V lost 2 bases, and 11 bases had no gene match. This CDR3 is 17 amino acids long. The DNA of the CDR3 is TGTGCCAGCAGCCAAAGGTTAGAAAGCGGGAGAGCCGGGGAGCTGTTTTTT. Translated, it gives CASSQRLESGRAGELFF.

The chain couples TRBV7-9 to TRBJ2-5, with TRBD2 matching over 9 bases. V was clipped by 6 bases and J by 2 bases; unmatched bases: 16. Per germline, CDR1 SEHNR and CDR2 FQNEAQ (reference sequence). The CDR3 sequence is 18 residues long. The CDR3 DNA is TGTGCCAGCAGTCTCCTCTATAGCGGGAGAGCGCATCAAGAGACCCAGTACTTC. Translation gives CASSLLYSGRAHQETQYF.

The J gene is TRBJ2-3, the V gene TRBV27; 7 bases agree with TRBD2. CDR1 is MNHEY and CDR2 is SMNVEV in the germline V gene (reference sequence). The CDR3 has 16 residues. Trimming removed 6 bases from V and 4 bases from J; junction bases left unmatched: 13. The CDR3 DNA reads TGTGCCAGCAGCAACCCCCCGGCGGGAGATGCAGATACGCAGTATTTT. It translates to CASSNPPAGDADTQYF.

The chain recombines TRBV4-3 with TRBJ2-1; 11 positions agree with TRBD2. V was clipped by 0 bases and J by 10 bases; unmatched bases: 5. The CDR3 is made up of 15 amino acids. Germline V gene sequence: CDR1 LGHNA, CDR2 YSLEER. For the CDR3, the DNA is TGCGCCAGCAGCCAAGAGACGACTAGCGGGACCGAGCAGTTCTTC. Protein sequence: CASSQETTSGTEQFF.

This sequence joins TRBV4-1 and TRBJ2-4; 7 nucleotides align to TRBD2. Germline V CDR1 and CDR2: MGHRA, YSYEKL. V gave up 0 bases and J gave up 5 bases; unmatched junction bases: 4. This CDR3 region has 15 residues. The CDR3 spells CASSQDVLAENIQYF. The CDR3, as DNA: TGCGCCAGCAGCCAAGATGTGCTAGCGGAAAACATTCAGTACTTC.

This chain uses TRBV7-2 with TRBJ2-1; maybe TRBD2 (7 bases). CDR1 and CDR2 (germline): SGHTA, FQGNSA. This CDR3 is 22 amino acids long. V lost 0 bases, J lost 5 bases, and 32 bases lay in between. CDR3 coding DNA: TGTGCCAGCAGCTTAGCGTCGACAGGATTTAAGGGAGGACTAGGGGATCACAATGAGCAGTTCTTC. The encoded protein is CASSLASTGFKGGLGDHNEQFF. The entire variable domain, with the rest obtained from reference TRBV7-2 and TRBJ2-1, is as follows: GAGVSQSPSNKVTEKGKDVELRCDPISGHTALYWYRQSLGQGLEFLIYFQGNSAPDKSGLPSDRFSAERTGGSVSTLTIQRTQQEDSAVYLCASSLASTGFKGGLGDHNEQFFGPGTRLTVL.

The chain links TRBV30 to TRBJ2-2, with D perhaps TRBD1 (5 bases). Germline lookup yields CDR1 GTSNPN and CDR2 SVGIG (reference sequence). The ends were cut back, 0 bases at V and 0 bases at J, with 11 bases in the middle. The CDR3 covers 16 residues. CDR3 loop: CAWSVQGRSNTGELFF. The CDR3 region has the DNA TGTGCCTGGAGTGTTCAGGGCCGTTCGAACACCGGGGAGCTGTTTTTT.

The chain is built from TRBV11-3 and TRBJ2-7, with 16 bases matching TRBD2. Germline CDR1 reads SGHNT; CDR2 reads YENEEA. The CDR3 extends over 18 amino acids. V trimming: 2 bases; J trimming: 0 bases; junction bases outside the gene matches: 4. CDR3 sequence: CASSLLGLAGGLSYEQYF. For the CDR3, the DNA is TGTGCCAGCAGCTTATTGGGACTAGCGGGAGGGCTCTCCTACGAGCAGTACTTC.

Here the CDR3 reads CASSSITRGEQYF. CDR3 nucleotides: TGTGCCAGCAGTTCTATAACTCGGGGGGAGCAGTACTTC. The chain couples TRBV13 to TRBJ2-7; D possibly corresponds to TRBD2 (6 bases). The CDR3 has 13 residues. Trimming left V 6 bases short and J 7 bases short, with 16 bases between. Germline V gene sequence: CDR1 PRHDT, CDR2 FYEKMQ (reference sequence).

CDR3 sequence: CASSQEAGNPNTGELFF. CDR3 DNA: TGCGCCAGCAGCCAAGAAGCGGGAAACCCGAACACCGGGGAGCTGTTTTTT. The chain uses TRBV4-1 and TRBJ2-2; 7 nucleotides agree with TRBD2. The CDR3 spans 17 residues. V lost 0 bases, J lost 0 bases, and 4 bases stayed unmatched. Germline V gene lookup returns CDR1 MGHRA and CDR2 YSYEKL.

This sequence joins TRBV27 and TRBJ2-6; 7 nucleotides align to TRBD2. Per the germline V gene, CDR1 is MNHEY and CDR2 is SMNVEV (reference sequence). The ends lost 5 bases at V and 0 bases at J; junction bases unmatched: 4. The CDR3 sequence is 16 residues long. The CDR3 nucleotides are TGTGCCAGCAGTAGGGGAGGGCCCTCTGGGGCCAACGTCCTGACTTTC. Amino acids: CASSRGGPSGANVLTF.